These T cell receptor beta chains were read from a single sample in a study of blood T cells in healthy people across ages. Each CDR3 protein is one row after TCRdb ran MiXCR on the 5' RACE reads. This sample yields about 800,000 distinct CDR3 sequences, of which nearly 60% are seen a single time; 20% to 25% belongs to the top ten. The material sequenced was blood. The receptors stem from a man younger than 40 in good health. Both conserved end residues are part of each CDR3. D genes are given only for firm matches. Clone size is stated in some rows and not others, as once, few, many or a class when expanded.

TRBV12-3/TRBV12-4	NA	TRBD2	TRBJ2-1	CASERQAGVEQFF	TGTGCCAGCGAAAGACAAGCGGGAGTTGAGCAGTTCTTC
TRBV5-1	NA	NA	TRBJ2-5	CASSLEQLQETQYF	TGCGCCAGCAGCTTGGAACAGCTTCAAGAGACCCAGTACTTC
TRBV29-1	NA	TRBD1	TRBJ2-7	CSVVRGQRSYNEQYF	TGCAGCGTTGTCCGGGGACAGCGGTCCTACAATGAGCAGTACTTC
TRBV7-9	NA	NA	TRBJ2-7	CASSLRGREQYF	TGTGCCAGCAGCTTGCGGGGACGGGAGCAGTACTTC
TRBV6-1	few	TRBD2	TRBJ2-6	CASSEVGGFGANVLTF	TGTGCCAGCAGTGAAGTGGGAGGGTTCGGGGCCAACGTCCTGACTTTC
TRBV4-3	NA	TRBD2	TRBJ2-1	CASSQVSSGREAEQFF	TGCGCCAGCAGCCAAGTCTCTAGCGGGAGGGAGGCTGAGCAGTTCTTC
TRBV30	NA	NA	TRBJ2-3	CAWKGQVTDTQYF	TGTGCCTGGAAGGGGCAGGTCACAGATACGCAGTATTTT
TRBV20-1	few	NA	TRBJ2-7	CSASSQGPSYEQYF	TGCAGTGCTAGCAGTCAGGGCCCCTCCTACGAGCAGTACTTC
TRBV6-5	NA	NA	TRBJ2-7	CASSNQDTRYEQYF	TGTGCCAGCAGCAATCAGGACACAAGATACGAGCAGTACTTC
TRBV12-3/TRBV12-4	NA	TRBD2	TRBJ2-5	CASRRGTTSGGASQETQYF	TGTGCCAGCAGAAGGGGCACGACTAGCGGGGGGGCCTCCCAAGAGACCCAGTACTTT
TRBV7-2	NA	NA	TRBJ2-5	CASIRGPRQETQYF	TGTGCCAGCATCAGGGGCCCCCGGCAAGAGACCCAGTACTTC
TRBV7-2	few	TRBD2	TRBJ2-7	CASSPRLAGGNEQYF	TGTGCCAGCAGCCCGCGACTAGCGGGAGGTAACGAGCAGTACTTC
TRBV7-9	NA	NA	TRBJ1-2	CASSTGISREANYGYTF	TGTGCCAGCAGTACTGGGATAAGTAGGGAAGCTAACTATGGCTACACCTTC
TRBV5-1	few	NA	TRBJ2-7	CASSLGTGTSYEQYF	TGCGCCAGCAGCTTGGGTACAGGTACCTCCTACGAGCAGTACTTC
TRBV28	once	NA	TRBJ2-5	CASSFPGGWEQYF	TGTGCCAGCAGTTTCCCGGGGGGCTGGGAGCAGTACTTC
TRBV18	NA	NA	TRBJ1-4	CASSPTPTNEKLFF	TGTGCCAGCTCACCAACTCCAACTAATGAAAAACTGTTTTTT
TRBV28	NA	NA	TRBJ2-7	CASSSGTLGEKQYF	TGTGCCAGCAGTTCCGGGACGCTCGGGGAGAAGCAGTACTTC
TRBV12-3/TRBV12-4	NA	NA	TRBJ1-1	CASRMAGRNTEAFF	TGTGCCAGCCGGATGGCAGGGAGGAACACTGAAGCTTTCTTT
TRBV27	NA	NA	TRBJ1-1	CASRQHAGEAFF	TGTGCCAGCAGACAACACGCGGGTGAAGCTTTCTTT
TRBV7-9	once	NA	TRBJ2-7	CASSLVSRDEQYF	TGTGCCAGCAGCTTGGTCTCCCGGGACGAGCAGTACTTC
TRBV20-1	NA	NA	TRBJ2-1	CSAAPLYSYEQFF	TGCAGTGCTGCTCCCCTATACTCCTACGAGCAGTTCTTC
TRBV6-1	NA	NA	TRBJ2-1	CASSFRARRGETQFF	TGTGCCAGCAGTTTCCGGGCCCGGCGGGGTGAGACCCAGTTCTTC
TRBV5-6	NA	TRBD1	TRBJ2-1	CASSLGQGAFSEQFF	TGTGCCAGCAGCTTGGGACAGGGGGCTTTTAGTGAGCAGTTCTTC
TRBV7-9	few	NA	TRBJ2-7	CASSLGYQTRDEQYF	TGTGCCAGCAGCTTAGGTTACCAGACTCGGGACGAGCAGTACTTC
TRBV27	once	NA	TRBJ2-3	CACSPPDRFPTDTQYF	TGTGCCTGCAGCCCCCCGGACAGATTTCCCACAGATACGCAGTATTTT
TRBV7-6	NA	NA	TRBJ1-2	CVSSPSSTTQTYGYTF	TGTGTCAGCAGCCCTAGTTCCACGACACAAACCTATGGCTACACCTTC
TRBV6-5	NA	NA	TRBJ2-3	CASTPGGHTDTQYF	TGTGCCAGCACCCCCGGGGGGCACACAGATACGCAGTATTTT
TRBV19	NA	NA	TRBJ2-4	CASSIGRANLAKNIQYF	TGTGCCAGTAGTATTGGCAGGGCTAACCTAGCCAAAAACATTCAGTACTTC
TRBV9	NA	NA	TRBJ2-5	CASSVGGRGAGETQYF	TGTGCCAGCAGCGTAGGTGGTCGCGGGGCGGGGGAGACCCAGTACTTC
TRBV7-9	few	TRBD2	TRBJ2-5	CSGGGGYQETQYF	TGTTCCGGTGGCGGGGGTTACCAAGAGACCCAGTACTTC
TRBV2	NA	NA	TRBJ2-1	CASSEASPGTPYNEQFF	TGTGCCAGCAGTGAAGCGAGCCCCGGGACCCCGTACAATGAGCAGTTCTTC
TRBV5-1	few	TRBD1	TRBJ1-2	CASGPGQGHGYTF	TGCGCCAGCGGTCCCGGACAGGGCCATGGCTACACCTTC
TRBV21-1	NA	NA	TRBJ2-5	CASSKDKRLQETQYF	TGTGCCAGCAGCAAAGACAAGAGACTACAAGAGACCCAGTACTTC
TRBV4-1	NA	TRBD2	TRBJ2-5	CASSQDSGLAGVGETQYF	TGCGCCAGCAGCCAAGATAGTGGACTAGCGGGAGTAGGAGAGACCCAGTACTTC
TRBV30	NA	NA	TRBJ2-5	CAWSVGGGRTETQYF	TGTGCCTGGAGTGTAGGAGGGGGCCGTACAGAGACCCAGTACTTC
TRBV24-1	NA	TRBD1	TRBJ2-1	CATSDPATGAENEQFF	TGTGCCACCAGTGATCCTGCGACAGGGGCCGAAAATGAGCAGTTCTTC
TRBV18	few	NA	TRBJ2-3	CASSPARGVPDTQYF	TGTGCCAGCTCACCTGCGAGAGGGGTCCCCGATACGCAGTATTTT
TRBV7-2	NA	TRBD1	TRBJ1-5	CASSSRDRGKLGQPQHF	TGTGCCAGCAGCTCCCGGGACAGGGGTAAACTAGGTCAGCCCCAGCATTTT
TRBV4-2	NA	NA	TRBJ2-2	CASSQDRAEVAGELFF	TGTGCCAGCAGCCAAGATCGAGCAGAGGTGGCCGGGGAGCTGTTTTTT
TRBV20-1	NA	NA	TRBJ2-4	CSAGRPGELLAKNIQYF	TGCAGTGCGGGTCGCCCAGGGGAGCTCCTAGCCAAAAACATTCAGTACTTC
TRBV6-5	few	TRBD1	TRBJ2-1	CATGAPLNEQFF	TGCGCCACAGGGGCCCCCCTTAATGAGCAGTTCTTC
TRBV7-2	NA	TRBD1	TRBJ1-6	CASNHGDRVNSPLHF	TGTGCCAGCAACCACGGGGACAGGGTGAATTCACCCCTCCACTTT
TRBV7-8	NA	TRBD2	TRBJ2-7	CASSMGTSGRYEQYF	TGTGCCAGCAGCATGGGGACTAGCGGGAGATACGAGCAGTACTTC
TRBV6-2/TRBV6-3	NA	NA	TRBJ1-1	CASSYQGRTEAFF	TGTGCCAGCAGTTACCAGGGTCGCACTGAAGCTTTCTTT
TRBV11-2	few	TRBD1	TRBJ2-7	CASSLGVTGSSEQYF	TGTGCCAGCAGCTTAGGTGTGACAGGGTCCTCCGAGCAGTACTTC
TRBV11-2	NA	TRBD2	TRBJ2-1	CASSLGWGLEVAHSYSEQFF	TGTGCCAGCAGCTTGGGTTGGGGACTAGAGGTCGCCCATTCCTACAGTGAGCAGTTCTTC
TRBV4-2	few	NA	TRBJ2-5	CASSQGTGRETQYF	TGTGCCAGCAGCCAAGGAACAGGTCGCGAGACCCAGTACTTC
TRBV20-1	few	NA	TRBJ1-3	CSAGISTGNTIYF	TGCAGTGCTGGAATCTCAACTGGAAACACCATATATTTT
TRBV29-1	few	TRBD1	TRBJ2-7	CSVEGQETYEQYF	TGCAGCGTTGAGGGACAGGAGACGTACGAGCAGTACTTC
TRBV20-1	NA	NA	TRBJ2-1	CSAPTGTSNEQFF	TGCAGTGCACCAACCGGGACTTCCAATGAGCAGTTCTTC
TRBV7-8	NA	NA	TRBJ1-1	CASSSRTAGTEAFF	TGTGCCAGCAGCTCACGGACGGCGGGGACTGAAGCTTTCTTT
TRBV12-3/TRBV12-4	once	TRBD1	TRBJ2-7	CATSGQGGEQYF	TGTGCCACCTCGGGACAGGGAGGCGAGCAGTACTTC
TRBV6-1	NA	TRBD1	TRBJ2-7	CASKTGGGSGEQYF	TGTGCCAGCAAAACAGGGGGCGGTTCGGGTGAGCAGTACTTC
TRBV7-9	NA	NA	TRBJ1-1	CASSYYNTEAFF	TGCGCCAGCAGCTATTATAACACTGAAGCTTTCTTT
TRBV29-1	NA	NA	TRBJ2-1	CSVQRDSNYNEQFF	TGCAGCGTACAGCGGGACAGCAATTACAATGAGCAGTTCTTC
TRBV25-1	many	NA	TRBJ1-2	CASSELGRAGYTF	TGTGCCAGCAGTGAACTGGGGAGAGCTGGCTACACCTTC
TRBV12-3/TRBV12-4	NA	NA	TRBJ2-4	CASSVDSLNIQYF	TGTGCCAGCAGTGTTGACAGTTTAAACATTCAGTACTTC
TRBV25-1	NA	TRBD2	TRBJ2-1	CASSGIQKGLAGFYNEQFF	TGTGCCAGCAGTGGAATCCAAAAGGGGCTAGCGGGATTTTACAATGAGCAGTTCTTC
TRBV2	NA	TRBD2	TRBJ2-3	CASREGLAGEDTQYF	TGTGCCAGCAGGGAGGGACTAGCGGGGGAAGATACGCAGTATTTT
TRBV7-9	NA	TRBD1	TRBJ1-2	CASSSTGTGFYGYTF	TGTGCCAGCAGCTCTACCGGGACAGGATTTTATGGCTACACCTTC